The entry that follows covers one T cell receptor beta chain sequence. This CDR3 comprises 15 residues. CDR1 and CDR2 (germline): SGDLS, YYNGEE. Trimming at V came to 1 base and at J to 3 bases, leaving 4 bases not matched to a gene. This entry comes from a study of blood T cell repertoires in COVID-19. Using immunoSEQ multiplex PCR, the repertoire was profiled, and TCRdb retains in-frame clones only, with some absent. The sample has about 150,000 clones, roughly 80% seen once. Sequenced input: peripheral blood. The rearrangement uses TRBV9 and TRBJ2-1; 7 positions agree with TRBD2. The source of this sequence is a woman at least 80 years old with acute or convalescent COVID-19. The CDR3 is CASSVTAGVYNEQFF. Written as DNA, the CDR3 is TGTGCCAGCAGCGTAACTGCGGGAGTCTACAATGAGCAGTTCTTC.